The present T cell receptor beta chain was sequenced within a study of cytotoxic CD8 clonotypes in ibrutinib-treated CLL. The CDR3 runs to 14 residues. V lost 3 bases to trimming and J lost 4 bases, with 13 bases between them. Germline V gives CDR1 SGDLS, CDR2 YYNGEE. The table came from immunoSEQ multiplex PCR; TCRdb's copy has only in-frame clones and leaves some out. The sample shows roughly 28,000 clones, 55% to 65% of them seen only once. This clone was observed a single time. Source: PBMCs, taken before ibrutinib treatment. This clonotype was sampled from a human donor with chronic lymphocytic leukemia. The V and J genes are TRBV9 and TRBJ1-2, with a weak D call TRBD1 (6 bases). The CDR3 coding sequence is TGTGCCAGCAGCGCTTCAGGGGTCGGCTATGGCTACACCTTC. This codes for CASSASGVGYGYTF.